A selection of T cell receptor beta chains follows, all from one sample in a study of T-cell memory formation after mild COVID-19. TCRdb fed the 5' RACE reads into MiXCR, producing one record per CDR3 protein. The data show 7,300 or so distinct CDR3 sequences, 50% to 75% seen once. The specimen was PBMCs or a T cell subset sorted from them (not recorded which). The receptors come from an adult who had mild COVID-19 (a few samples of this study predate the infection). Cell type and time point are not known. Both conserved end residues are part of each CDR3. The D gene is left open where the match is weak. Clone size is shown for a subset of rows, as once, few, many or a class of expanded clone.

d_gene	v_gene	abundance	j_gene	CDR3nt	CDR3aa
.	TRBV4-2	.	TRBJ2-3	TGTGCCAGCAGCCAATTTCCGGCAGATACGCAGTATTTT	CASSQFPADTQYF
.	TRBV30	.	TRBJ2-5	TGTGCCTGGAGTGTATCCGCGTTACAAGAGACCCAGTACTTC	CAWSVSALQETQYF
.	TRBV4-1	.	TRBJ2-2	TGCGCCAGCAGCCAAGGGTTCAGGATGCCCGGGGAGCTGTTTTTT	CASSQGFRMPGELFF
.	TRBV25-1	medium-sized	TRBJ1-2	TGTGCCAGCAGTGAATCGAGTCCAACCGGGGGCTACACCTTC	CASSESSPTGGYTF
.	TRBV4-3	.	TRBJ2-5	TGCGCCAGCAGCCCCACGTGGGGGCATTTGGTCCGGGGACAAGAGACCCAGTACTTC	CASSPTWGHLVRGQETQYF
.	TRBV3-1	medium-sized	TRBJ2-1	TGTGCCAGCAGGGTGGGGAGCTCCTACAATGAGCAGTTCTTC	CASRVGSSYNEQFF
TRBD2	TRBV20-1	once	TRBJ2-7	TGCAGTGCTCCCGTTAGCGGGAGTTTCCACGAGCAGTACTTC	CSAPVSGSFHEQYF
TRBD1	TRBV4-2	.	TRBJ2-2	TGTGCCAGCAGCCAAGAGGCACAGGGGTACACCGGGGAGCTGTTTTTT	CASSQEAQGYTGELFF
.	TRBV5-1	.	TRBJ2-5	TGCGCCAGCAGCTTGGGGGCCCAAGAGACCCAGTACTTC	CASSLGAQETQYF
TRBD1	TRBV12-3/TRBV12-4	.	TRBJ1-1	TGTGCCAGCACCTTCGGACAGGGTTTGGAAGCTTTCTTT	CASTFGQGLEAFF
.	TRBV3-1	medium-sized	TRBJ2-1	TGTGCCAGCAGCACTACAGGGTTGGGTGAGCAGTTCTTC	CASSTTGLGEQFF
.	TRBV2	.	TRBJ2-2	TGTGCCAGCAGTGAAGCTATGGCCGGGGAGCTGTTTTTT	CASSEAMAGELFF
.	TRBV10-3	medium-sized	TRBJ1-2	TGTGCCATCAGTGACCCGAGGGTAGGGGGGGTCTATGGCTACACCTTC	CAISDPRVGGVYGYTF
TRBD1	TRBV24-1	.	TRBJ2-3	TGTGCCACCAGTGGTCACCTCTCACGGAACCCGGGACAGGCCCGGAGGACGAACACAGATACGCAGTATTTT	CATSGHLSRNPGQARRTNTDTQYF
TRBD1	TRBV25-1	.	TRBJ2-7	TGTGCCAGCAGTGGGGACAGGGACCACGAGCAGTACTTC	CASSGDRDHEQYF
TRBD1	TRBV4-3	.	TRBJ2-2	TGCGCCAGCAGCCAGGACAGGTCGAACACCGGGGAGCTGTTTTTT	CASSQDRSNTGELFF
.	TRBV12-3/TRBV12-4	.	TRBJ2-5	TGTGCCAGCAGTTTGCGCAGGGGAGAGACCCAGTACTTC	CASSLRRGETQYF
TRBD1	TRBV7-2	.	TRBJ2-7	TGTGCCAGCAGCCCGAGGACAGGGAAGCAGTACTTC	CASSPRTGKQYF
TRBD1	TRBV12-3/TRBV12-4	medium-sized	TRBJ1-2	TGTGCCAGCAGCCCTGACAGGGGCGGCTATGGCTACACCTTC	CASSPDRGGYGYTF
TRBD2	TRBV19	.	TRBJ2-1	TGTGCCAGTAGTCAGACTAGCGGGGATTACAATGAGCAGTTCTTC	CASSQTSGDYNEQFF
.	TRBV5-1	.	TRBJ2-5	TGCGCCAGCAGCCCCAGACTTAACCAAGAGACCCAGTACTTC	CASSPRLNQETQYF
TRBD2	TRBV29-1	.	TRBJ2-3	TGCAGCGCCGTACCCCCAACTAGCGGGCCAAATACGCAGTATTTT	CSAVPPTSGPNTQYF
TRBD2	TRBV11-2	.	TRBJ2-5	TGTGCCAGCAGCTTTTTCCACCCCAGCGGGGGGTACCAAGAGACCCAGTACTTC	CASSFFHPSGGYQETQYF
.	TRBV7-2	.	TRBJ2-5	TGTGCCAGCAGCCCTACTGGCGCACCCATGAAGACACAGTACTTC	CASSPTGAPMKTQYF
.	TRBV24-1	many	TRBJ2-3	TGTGCCACCAGTGATTTGCGCCACGCCGGGACAACAAGCACAGATACGCAGTATTTT	CATSDLRHAGTTSTDTQYF
.	TRBV7-3	.	TRBJ2-1	TGTGCCAGCAGCTTAGGCCTAGCGCCCAATGAGCAGTTCTTC	CASSLGLAPNEQFF
TRBD2	TRBV2	.	TRBJ2-5	TGTGCCAGCACACGGGGGGGCCAAGAGACCCAGTACTTC	CASTRGGQETQYF
.	TRBV4-2	many	TRBJ1-6	TGTGCCAGCAGCCAAGATTGGTTACCCTATAATTCACCCCTCCACTTT	CASSQDWLPYNSPLHF
.	TRBV7-9	.	TRBJ2-4	TGTGCCAGCAGCTCGTCAGGACTAGCCAAAAACATTCAGTACTTC	CASSSSGLAKNIQYF
TRBD1	TRBV24-1	many	TRBJ2-3	TGTGCCACCAGTGATGGAGGGGACAGGGGGCGGAATACGCAGTATTTT	CATSDGGDRGRNTQYF
.	TRBV20-1	.	TRBJ2-7	TGCAGTGCCCCGTCCCTTGGCTCCTACGAGCAGTACTTC	CSAPSLGSYEQYF
.	TRBV12-3/TRBV12-4	.	TRBJ2-4	TGTGCCAGCAGTGCCGGGGGTGCCAAAAACATTCAGTACTTC	CASSAGGAKNIQYF
.	TRBV27	.	TRBJ2-5	TGTGCCAGCAGTTTAGGTGGGGGTGACGAGACCCAGTACTTC	CASSLGGGDETQYF
.	TRBV5-1	.	TRBJ1-2	TGCGCCAGCAGCACGGGCCAAGCTAACTATGGCTACACCTTC	CASSTGQANYGYTF
.	TRBV20-1	medium-sized	TRBJ2-3	TGCAGTGCTAGAGTCGGGTTTAGCACAGATACGCAGTATTTT	CSARVGFSTDTQYF
TRBD2	TRBV4-1	.	TRBJ2-3	TGCGCCAGCAGCCAAGAGGGACTAGCGGGGAAGGATACGCAGTATTTT	CASSQEGLAGKDTQYF
.	TRBV9	medium-sized	TRBJ1-6	TGTGCCAGCAGCGCCAAGGACGATAATTCACCCCTCCACTTT	CASSAKDDNSPLHF
.	TRBV6-5	large	TRBJ1-2	TGTGCCAGCAGTTTTGCTAGGGGACGCTATGGCTACACCTTC	CASSFARGRYGYTF
.	TRBV12-3/TRBV12-4	medium-sized	TRBJ1-4	TGTGCCAGCATGCGGGTGGGGGTTGAAAAACTGTTTTTT	CASMRVGVEKLFF
.	TRBV7-8	.	TRBJ2-7	TGTGCCAGCAGCTTAGCGCTCGACCCCTCGGGCTACGAGCAGTACTTC	CASSLALDPSGYEQYF
.	TRBV7-8	.	TRBJ1-1	TGTGCCAGCAGCAGAACCGGGACAACTATGAACACTGAAGCTTTCTTT	CASSRTGTTMNTEAFF
.	TRBV4-2	.	TRBJ2-3	TGTGCCAGCAGCCAAGATACAGATACGCAGTATTTT	CASSQDTDTQYF
.	TRBV24-1	many	TRBJ2-3	TGTGCCACCAGTGATGGATCCTGGTCCACAGATACGCAGTATTTT	CATSDGSWSTDTQYF
TRBD2	TRBV18	.	TRBJ2-1	TGTGCCAGCTCACGGAACACGGGACTAGCGGGGGGTGAGCAGTTCTTC	CASSRNTGLAGGEQFF
.	TRBV5-1	.	TRBJ1-2	TGCGCCAGCAGCCAGGTTGGACAGTCCTATGGCTACACCTTC	CASSQVGQSYGYTF
TRBD2	TRBV15	.	TRBJ2-1	TGTGCCACCAGCAGAGAAGTAGCGGGGGGGCATGAGCAGTTCTTC	CATSREVAGGHEQFF
.	TRBV2	.	TRBJ2-5	TGTGCCAGCAGTGGTCAAGAGACCCAGTACTTC	CASSGQETQYF
TRBD2	TRBV11-2	many	TRBJ2-1	TGTGCCAGCAGCCCACTATTATTGGGGACTAGTCGGCCCTACAATGAGCAGTTCTTC	CASSPLLLGTSRPYNEQFF
.	TRBV20-1	.	TRBJ2-1	TGCAGTGCTACCGGGATGGGGTACAATGAGCAGTTCTTC	CSATGMGYNEQFF
.	TRBV9	medium-sized	TRBJ2-5	TGTGCCAGCAGCCCGAGCTGGGGGGTGGGAGAGACCCAGTACTTC	CASSPSWGVGETQYF
.	TRBV7-9	medium-sized	TRBJ2-2	TGTGCCAGCAGCACCTGGAGACACCAAAACACCGGGGAGCTGTTTTTT	CASSTWRHQNTGELFF
TRBD1	TRBV5-4	once	TRBJ2-1	TGTGCCAGCAGCGTGACAGGGGGCAATGAGCAGTTCTTC	CASSVTGGNEQFF